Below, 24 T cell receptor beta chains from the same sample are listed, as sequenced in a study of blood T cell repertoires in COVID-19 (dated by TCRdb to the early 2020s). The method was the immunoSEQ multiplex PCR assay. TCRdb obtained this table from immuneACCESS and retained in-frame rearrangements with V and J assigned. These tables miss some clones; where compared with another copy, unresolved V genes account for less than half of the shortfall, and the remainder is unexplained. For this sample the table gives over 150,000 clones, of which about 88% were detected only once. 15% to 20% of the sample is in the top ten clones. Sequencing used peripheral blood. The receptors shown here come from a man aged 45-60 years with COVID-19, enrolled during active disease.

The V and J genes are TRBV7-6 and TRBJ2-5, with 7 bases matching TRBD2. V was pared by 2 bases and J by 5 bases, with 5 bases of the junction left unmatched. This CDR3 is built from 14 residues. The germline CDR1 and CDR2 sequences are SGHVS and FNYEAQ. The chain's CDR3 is CASSLNPGGETQYF. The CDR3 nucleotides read TGTGCCAGCAGCTTAAACCCGGGGGGTGAGACCCAGTACTTC.

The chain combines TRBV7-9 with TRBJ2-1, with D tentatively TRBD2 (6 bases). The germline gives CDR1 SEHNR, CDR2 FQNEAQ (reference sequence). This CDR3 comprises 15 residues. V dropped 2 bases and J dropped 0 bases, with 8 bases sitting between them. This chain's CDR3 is CASSLRDFSYNEQFF. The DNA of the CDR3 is TGTGCCAGCAGCTTAAGGGACTTCTCCTACAATGAGCAGTTCTTC.

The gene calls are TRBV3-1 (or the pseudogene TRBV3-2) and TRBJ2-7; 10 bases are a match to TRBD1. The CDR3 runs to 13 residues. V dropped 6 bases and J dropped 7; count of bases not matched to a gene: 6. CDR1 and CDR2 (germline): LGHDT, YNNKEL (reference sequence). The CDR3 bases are TGTGCCAGCAGGAGACAGGGGGCGGAGGAGCAGTACTTC. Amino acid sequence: CASRRQGAEEQYF.

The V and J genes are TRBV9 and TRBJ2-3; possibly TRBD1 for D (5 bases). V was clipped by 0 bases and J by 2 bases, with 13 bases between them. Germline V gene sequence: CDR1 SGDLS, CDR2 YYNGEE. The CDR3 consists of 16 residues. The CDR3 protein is CASSVALQGPTDTQYF. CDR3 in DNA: TGTGCCAGCAGCGTAGCCTTGCAGGGCCCCACAGATACGCAGTATTTT. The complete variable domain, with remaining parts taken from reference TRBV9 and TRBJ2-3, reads DSGVTQTPKHLITATGQRVTLRCSPRSGDLSVYWYQQSLDQGLQFLIQYYNGEERAKGNILERFSAQQFPDLHSELNLSSLELGDSALYFCASSVALQGPTDTQYFGPGTRLTVL.

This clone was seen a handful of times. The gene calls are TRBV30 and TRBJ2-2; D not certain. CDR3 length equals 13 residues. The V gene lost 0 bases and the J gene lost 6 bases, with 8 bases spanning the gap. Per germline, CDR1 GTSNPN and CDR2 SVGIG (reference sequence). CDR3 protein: CAWSVRVSGELFF. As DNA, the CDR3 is TGTGCCTGGAGTGTACGAGTTTCCGGGGAGCTGTTTTTT.

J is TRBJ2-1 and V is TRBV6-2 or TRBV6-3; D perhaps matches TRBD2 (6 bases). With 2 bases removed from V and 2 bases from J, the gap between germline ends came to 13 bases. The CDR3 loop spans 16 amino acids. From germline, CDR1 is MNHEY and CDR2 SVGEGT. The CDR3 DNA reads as TGTGCCAGCAGTTACCGGAGGGACGGCGCCTACAATGAGCAGTTCTTC. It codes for CASSYRRDGAYNEQFF.

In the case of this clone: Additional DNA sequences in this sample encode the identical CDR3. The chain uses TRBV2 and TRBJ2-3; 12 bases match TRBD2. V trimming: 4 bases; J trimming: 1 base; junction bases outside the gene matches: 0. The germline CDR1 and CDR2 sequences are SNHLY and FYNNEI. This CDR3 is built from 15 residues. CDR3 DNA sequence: TGTGCCAGCAGTGGACTAGCGGGGGGCACAGATACGCAGTATTTT. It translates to CASSGLAGGTDTQYF. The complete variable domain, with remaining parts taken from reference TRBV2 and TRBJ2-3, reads EPEVTQTPSHQVTQMGQEVILRCVPISNHLYFYWYRQILGQKVEFLVSFYNNEISEKSEIFDDQFSVERPDGSNFTLKIRSTKLEDSAMYFCASSGLAGGTDTQYFGPGTRLTVL.

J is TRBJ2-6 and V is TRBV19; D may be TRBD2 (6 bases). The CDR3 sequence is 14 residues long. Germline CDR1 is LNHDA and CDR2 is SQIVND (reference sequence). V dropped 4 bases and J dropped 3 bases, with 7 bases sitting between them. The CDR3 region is CASSSGDGANVLTF. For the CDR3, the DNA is TGTGCCAGTAGTAGCGGGGATGGGGCCAACGTCCTGACTTTC.

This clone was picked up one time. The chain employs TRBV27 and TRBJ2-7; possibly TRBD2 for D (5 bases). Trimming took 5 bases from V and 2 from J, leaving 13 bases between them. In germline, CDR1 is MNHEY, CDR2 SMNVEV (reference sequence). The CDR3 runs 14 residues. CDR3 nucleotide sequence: TGTGCCAGCAGTCCCGGGAACGGAGCCTACGAGCAGTACTTC. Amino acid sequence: CASSPGNGAYEQYF.

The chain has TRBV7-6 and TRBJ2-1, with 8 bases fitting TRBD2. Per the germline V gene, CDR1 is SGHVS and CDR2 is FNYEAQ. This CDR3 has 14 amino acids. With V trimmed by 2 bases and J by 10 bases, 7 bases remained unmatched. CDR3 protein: CASSLSSGSLEQFF. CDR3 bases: TGTGCCAGCAGCTTATCGAGCGGGAGTTTGGAGCAGTTCTTC.

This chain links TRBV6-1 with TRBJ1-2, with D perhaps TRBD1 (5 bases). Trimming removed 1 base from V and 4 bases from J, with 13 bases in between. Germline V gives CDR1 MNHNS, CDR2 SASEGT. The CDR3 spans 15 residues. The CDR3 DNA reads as TGTGCCAGCAGTGAAGGCTTCCTTGGGGCCTATGGCTACACCTTC. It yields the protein CASSEGFLGAYGYTF.

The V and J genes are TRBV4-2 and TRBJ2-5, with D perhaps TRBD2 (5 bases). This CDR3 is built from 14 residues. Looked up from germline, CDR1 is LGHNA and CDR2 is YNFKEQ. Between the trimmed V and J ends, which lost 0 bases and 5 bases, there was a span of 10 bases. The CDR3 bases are TGTGCCAGCAGCCAAGATTCTAGCTTTGAGACCCAGTACTTC. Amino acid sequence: CASSQDSSFETQYF.

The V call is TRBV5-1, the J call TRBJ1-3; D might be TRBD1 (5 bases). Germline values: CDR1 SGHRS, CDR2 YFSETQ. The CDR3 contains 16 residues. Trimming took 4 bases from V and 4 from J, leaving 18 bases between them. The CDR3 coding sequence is TGCGCCAGCAGCCCGGCGGCTACGGGGGAAGGAAACACCATATATTTT. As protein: CASSPAATGEGNTIYF.

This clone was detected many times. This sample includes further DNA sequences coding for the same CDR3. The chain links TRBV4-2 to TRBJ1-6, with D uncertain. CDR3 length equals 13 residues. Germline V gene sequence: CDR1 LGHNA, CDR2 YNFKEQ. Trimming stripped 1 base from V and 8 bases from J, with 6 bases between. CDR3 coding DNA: TGTGCCAGCAGCCAAGGAGGTGATTCACCCCTCCACTTT. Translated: CASSQGGDSPLHF.

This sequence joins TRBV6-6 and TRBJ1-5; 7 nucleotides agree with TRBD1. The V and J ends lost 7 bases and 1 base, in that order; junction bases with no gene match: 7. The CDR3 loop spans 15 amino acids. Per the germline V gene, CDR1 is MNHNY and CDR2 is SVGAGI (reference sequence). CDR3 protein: CASKLQGISNQPQHF. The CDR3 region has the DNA TGTGCCAGCAAATTACAGGGGATAAGCAATCAGCCCCAGCATTTT.

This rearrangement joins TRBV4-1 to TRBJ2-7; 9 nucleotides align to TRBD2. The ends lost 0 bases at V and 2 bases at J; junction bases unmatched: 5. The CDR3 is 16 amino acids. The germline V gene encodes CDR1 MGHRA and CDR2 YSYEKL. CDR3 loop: CASSQERASGTYEQYF. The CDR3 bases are TGCGCCAGCAGCCAAGAACGGGCTAGCGGGACCTACGAGCAGTACTTC.

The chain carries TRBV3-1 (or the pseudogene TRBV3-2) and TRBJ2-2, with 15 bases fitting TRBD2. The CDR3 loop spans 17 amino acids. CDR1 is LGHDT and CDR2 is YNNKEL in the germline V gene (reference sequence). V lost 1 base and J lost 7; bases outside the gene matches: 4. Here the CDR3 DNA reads TGTGCCAGCAGCCAAGCGGGACTAGCGGGAGGTCACGGGGAGCTGTTTTTT. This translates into CASSQAGLAGGHGELFF.

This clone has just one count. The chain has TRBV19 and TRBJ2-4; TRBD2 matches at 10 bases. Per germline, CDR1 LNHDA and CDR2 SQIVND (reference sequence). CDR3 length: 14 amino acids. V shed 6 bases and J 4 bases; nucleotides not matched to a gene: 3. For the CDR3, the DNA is TGTGCCAGTAGCGGACTAGCGGCGAAAAACATTCAGTACTTC. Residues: CASSGLAAKNIQYF.

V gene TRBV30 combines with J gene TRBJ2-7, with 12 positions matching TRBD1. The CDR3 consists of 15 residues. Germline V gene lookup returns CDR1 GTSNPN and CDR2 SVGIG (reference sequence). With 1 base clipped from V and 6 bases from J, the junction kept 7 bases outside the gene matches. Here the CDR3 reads CAWSGPGTGGGEQYF. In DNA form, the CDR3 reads TGTGCCTGGAGTGGCCCCGGGACAGGGGGCGGCGAGCAGTACTTC. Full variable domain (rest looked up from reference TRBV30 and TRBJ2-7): SQTIHQWPATLVQPVGSPLSLECTVEGTSNPNLYWYRQAAGRGLQLLFYSVGIGQISSEVPQNLSASRPQDRQFILSSKKLLLSDSGFYLCAWSGPGTGGGEQYFGPGTRLTVT.

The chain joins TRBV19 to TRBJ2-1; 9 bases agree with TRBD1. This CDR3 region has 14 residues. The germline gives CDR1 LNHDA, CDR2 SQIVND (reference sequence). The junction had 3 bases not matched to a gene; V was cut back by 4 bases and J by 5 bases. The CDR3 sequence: CASSSWTGDNEQFF. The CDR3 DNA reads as TGTGCCAGTAGTAGTTGGACAGGGGACAATGAGCAGTTCTTC.

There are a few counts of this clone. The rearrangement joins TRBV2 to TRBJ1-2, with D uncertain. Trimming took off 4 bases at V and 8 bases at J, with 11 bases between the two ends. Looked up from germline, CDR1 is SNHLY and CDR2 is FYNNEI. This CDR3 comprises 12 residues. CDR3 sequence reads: CASSGPGRGYTF. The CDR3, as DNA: TGTGCCAGCAGTGGGCCGGGTAGAGGCTACACCTTC.

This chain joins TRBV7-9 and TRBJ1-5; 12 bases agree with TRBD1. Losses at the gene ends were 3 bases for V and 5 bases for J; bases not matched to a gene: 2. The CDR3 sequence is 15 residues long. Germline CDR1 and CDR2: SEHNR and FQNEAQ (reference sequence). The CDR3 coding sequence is TGTGCCAGCAGCTTCGGGACAGGGGGCTATCAGCCCCAGCATTTT. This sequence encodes CASSFGTGGYQPQHF.

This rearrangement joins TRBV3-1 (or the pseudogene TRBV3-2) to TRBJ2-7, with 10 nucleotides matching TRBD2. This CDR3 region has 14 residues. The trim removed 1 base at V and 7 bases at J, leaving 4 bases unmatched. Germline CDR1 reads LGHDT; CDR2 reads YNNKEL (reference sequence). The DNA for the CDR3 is TGTGCCAGCAGCCAAGCCGAGCGGGGGGGGGAGCAGTACTTC. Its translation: CASSQAERGGEQYF.

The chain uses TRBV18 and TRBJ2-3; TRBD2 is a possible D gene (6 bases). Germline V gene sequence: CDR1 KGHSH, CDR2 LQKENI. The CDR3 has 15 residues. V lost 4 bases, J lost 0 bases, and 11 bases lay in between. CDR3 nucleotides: TGTGCCAGCTCACGGGAAGCGGGTAGCACAGATACGCAGTATTTT. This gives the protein CASSREAGSTDTQYF.